This T cell receptor (beta chain) was identified in a study of blood T cell repertoires in COVID-19. Study-level information: Nucleic acid was either cDNA or gDNA, and it came from T cells, B-cell-depleted T cells, or PBMCs.

Germline-derived CDR1 and CDR2 are MGHDK and SYGVNS. The CDR3 sequence is 14 residues long. Trimming removed 6 bases from V and 1 base from J; junction bases left unmatched: 5. The data were produced by immunoSEQ multiplex PCR, yet TCRdb's version contains in-frame clones alone and is incomplete. The table shows 110,000 or so clones, with over 80% occurring only once. This chain uses TRBV25-1 with TRBJ1-1; 7 bases line up with TRBD1. The TCR comes from a woman in her forties or fifties with acute or convalescent COVID-19. Sequenced: peripheral blood. CDR3 nucleotides: TGTGCCAGCAGCTTGACAGGGCGGAACACTGAAGCTTTCTTT. Residues: CASSLTGRNTEAFF.